These 17 T cell receptor beta chains came from one sample sequenced in a study of cytomegalovirus exposure and HLA in healthy donors. Primers for the PCR totalled 60 Vbeta and 13 Jbeta. This table comes from immunoSEQ multiplex PCR, and its TCRdb copy is limited to in-frame clones, with some not included. The data contain over 55,000 clones, around 87% of them singletons. Sequencing was carried out using PBMCs. The receptors were sampled from a man between 18 and 35 years old in good health and CMV-seronegative.

The rearrangement uses TRBV7-2 and TRBJ2-1; TRBD1 might be the D (5 bases). The V and J ends lost 1 base and 7 bases respectively, with 14 bases between them. The CDR3 covers 15 residues. Germline values: CDR1 SGHTA, CDR2 FQGNSA. In DNA, the CDR3 is TGTGCCAGCAGCTTAGTCGCGGCAGGGTGGAATGAGCAGTTCTTC. Its protein product is CASSLVAAGWNEQFF.

The gene calls are TRBV30 and TRBJ1-5; maybe TRBD1 (5 bases). Germline loops: CDR1 GTSNPN, CDR2 SVGIG (reference sequence). This CDR3 has 13 residues. The V gene lost 3 bases and the J gene lost 11 bases, with 17 bases spanning the gap. The CDR3 coding sequence is TGTGCCTGGAGCGAAATACACCGGGGGTCCCAGCATTTT. Encoded protein: CAWSEIHRGSQHF.

The rearrangement joins TRBV30 to TRBJ1-6; tentative D call: TRBD1 (6 bases). Deletions cut 1 base from V and 8 bases from J, with 6 bases between. Germline CDR1 is GTSNPN and CDR2 is SVGIG (reference sequence). This CDR3 comprises 12 residues. As DNA, the CDR3 is TGTGCCTGGAGTGCAGGGGATTCACCCCTCCACTTT. Protein product: CAWSAGDSPLHF.

This clone was found a few times. The chain uses TRBV6-4 and TRBJ2-5, with 8 bases lining up with TRBD1. V was clipped by 0 bases and J by 4 bases; unmatched bases: 4. Germline V gives CDR1 MRHNA, CDR2 SNTAGT. CDR3 length equals 15 residues. The CDR3, as DNA: TGTGCCAGCAGTGACTCGAGTCAGGGGGCAGAGACCCAGTACTTC. It encodes CASSDSSQGAETQYF.

This chain links TRBV6-5 with TRBJ1-6, with a tentative D call TRBD1 (6 bases). This CDR3 contains 14 residues. The ends were cut back, 7 bases at V and 2 bases at J, with 9 bases in the middle. Germline-derived CDR1 and CDR2 are MNHEY and SVGAGI. The CDR3 spells CASKQGAYNSPLHF. In DNA form, the CDR3 reads TGTGCCAGCAAACAGGGTGCCTATAATTCACCCCTCCACTTT.

This chain joins TRBV29-1 and TRBJ2-2, with 12 positions matching TRBD1. Germline CDR1 SQVTM, CDR2 ANQGSEA. The V and J ends lost 2 bases and 7 bases, in that order; junction bases with no gene match: 11. The CDR3 has 17 residues. DNA for the CDR3: TGCAGCGTTGAAAGACCCGGGACAGGGGGCCGTGGCGGGGAGCTGTTTTTT. This gives the protein CSVERPGTGGRGGELFF.

The rearrangement joins TRBV28 to TRBJ1-4, with D maybe TRBD1 (5 bases). There are 15 residues in the CDR3. Trimming removed 10 bases from V and 8 bases from J, with 23 bases in between. Germline values: CDR1 MDHEN, CDR2 SYDVKM. CDR3 coding DNA: TGTGCCACCCTTCCCCCCGGTCCGCGGGGGGAAAAACTGTTTTTT. Its translation: CATLPPGPRGEKLFF.

The chain recombines TRBV5-1 with TRBJ2-1; no clear D gene. V was pared by 4 bases and J by 5 bases, with 16 bases between. Germline assignment: CDR1 SGHRS and CDR2 YFSETQ. The CDR3 has 15 residues. CDR3 loop: CASSPTHGSNNEQFF. The CDR3 coding sequence is TGCGCCAGCAGCCCCACTCACGGGTCAAACAATGAGCAGTTCTTC.

The chain has TRBV4-2 and TRBJ2-3, with a tentative D call TRBD2 (5 bases). Trimming cost V 1 base and J 6 bases, with 14 bases left between them. Per germline, CDR1 LGHNA and CDR2 YNFKEQ. The CDR3 covers 15 residues. This chain's CDR3 is CASSQGGWGADTQYF. CDR3 bases: TGTGCCAGCAGCCAAGGGGGTTGGGGAGCGGATACGCAGTATTTT.

The rearrangement uses TRBV7-9 and TRBJ1-6, with 7 bases that match TRBD1. Trimming cost V 1 base and J 7 bases; bases outside gene matches: 7. CDR1 and CDR2 from the germline V gene are SEHNR and FQNEAQ (reference sequence). The CDR3 runs to 16 residues. The CDR3 region has the DNA TGTGCCAGCAGCTTAGGGGGGACAGCACCCAATTCACCCCTCCACTTT. This gives the protein CASSLGGTAPNSPLHF.

This chain uses TRBV6-5 with TRBJ1-1, with TRBD1 identical over 8 bases. With V trimmed by 6 bases and J by 3 bases, 6 bases remained unmatched. This CDR3 has 14 residues. The germline gives CDR1 MNHEY, CDR2 SVGAGI. CDR3 DNA: TGTGCCAGCAGGGAGACAGGGGCGGACACTGAAGCTTTCTTT. Translated, it gives CASRETGADTEAFF.

The chain links TRBV28 to TRBJ2-7; 9 nucleotides agree with TRBD2. J was trimmed by 1 base and V by 2 bases; bases with no gene match: 3. Germline CDR1 and CDR2: MDHEN and SYDVKM. The CDR3 sequence is 15 residues long. CDR3 in amino acids: CASSLALAGSYEQYF. CDR3 sequence (DNA): TGTGCCAGCAGTTTAGCCCTAGCGGGGTCCTACGAGCAGTACTTC.

The gene calls are TRBV19 and TRBJ1-2; 12 positions match TRBD1. V lost 7 bases and J lost 6; bases outside the gene matches: 3. The CDR3 is 13 residues long. The germline V gene encodes CDR1 LNHDA and CDR2 SQIVND (reference sequence). The CDR3 region is CASKGTGGDGYTF. The CDR3 DNA reads TGTGCCAGTAAGGGGACAGGGGGCGATGGCTACACCTTC.

The rearrangement joins TRBV7-9 to TRBJ1-6; D unresolved. Germline CDR1 is SEHNR and CDR2 is FQNEAQ (reference sequence). There are 17 residues in the CDR3. V was cut by 1 base and J by 0 bases, with 10 bases left in between. CDR3 sequence reads: CASSLDSLSSYNSPLHF. CDR3 DNA: TGTGCCAGCAGCTTAGACAGCCTCAGCTCCTATAATTCACCCCTCCACTTT.

J is TRBJ2-3 and V is TRBV5-5; tentatively, D is TRBD2 (6 bases). Germline CDR1 SGHKS, CDR2 YYEKEE (reference sequence). The CDR3 is made up of 13 amino acids. Trimming removed 5 bases at V and 10 bases at J, with 17 bases between. CDR3 nucleotide sequence: TGTGCCAGCAGTTATCAGGAGGGAGAACCGCAGTATTTT. This encodes CASSYQEGEPQYF. Filled out from reference TRBV5-5 and TRBJ2-3, the complete variable domain reads DAGVTQSPTHLIKTRGQQVTLRCSPISGHKSVSWYQQVLGQGPQFIFQYYEKEERGRGNFPDRFSARQFPNYSSELNVNALLLGDSALYLCASSYQEGEPQYFGPGTRLTVL.

This clone has more than one count but fewer than ten. The J gene is TRBJ1-1, the V gene TRBV6-5; D perhaps matches TRBD1 (6 bases). Germline assignment: CDR1 MNHEY and CDR2 SVGAGI. CDR3 size: 15 residues. Trimming took 7 bases from V and 1 from J, leaving 16 bases between them. The CDR3: CASKVGGLGNTEAFF. DNA of the CDR3: TGTGCCAGCAAAGTTGGGGGCCTCGGGAACACTGAAGCTTTCTTT.

This clone has only one observation. This chain joins TRBV11-2 and TRBJ1-1; unclear D gene. Germline V CDR1 and CDR2: SGHAT, FQNNGV. V was cut by 2 bases and J by 3 bases, with 7 bases left in between. The CDR3 contains 13 residues. The CDR3 nucleotides read TGTGCCAGCAGCTTATATCAGGACACTGAAGCTTTCTTT. Translated, it gives CASSLYQDTEAFF.